The TCR beta chain under discussion was sequenced for a study of shared clonotypes between healthy human individuals. Profiling relied on immunoSEQ multiplex PCR, and the TCRdb table lists in-frame clones only, not all of them. The sample has over a million clones, 75% to 80% seen once. The sequence was collected from a man between 18 and 35 years old in good health. Some clones in this sample may be carry-over from other donors' samples. Sequences were obtained from memory CD4+ T cells from PBMCs. Subset defined: CD45RA-negative fraction.

As DNA, the CDR3 is TGTGCCAGCGGTGGTACGGCTCTGGGGACCGGGGAGCTGTTTTTT. Translating it yields CASGGTALGTGELFF. The genes are TRBV27 and TRBJ2-2; no clear D gene. CDR3 length: 15 residues. Looked up from germline, CDR1 is MNHEY and CDR2 is SMNVEV (reference sequence). Trimming left V 8 bases short and J 5 bases short, with 18 bases between.